The 21 T cell receptor beta chains below come from one sample, sequenced in a study of cytomegalovirus exposure and HLA in healthy donors. The PCR had 60 Vbeta and 13 Jbeta primers. Profiling relied on immunoSEQ multiplex PCR, and the TCRdb table lists in-frame clones only, not all of them. Here the sample spans 250,000 to 350,000 clones, roughly 90% being singletons. Sequenced: PBMCs. All receptors come from a man aged 40-50 years in good health and CMV-seropositive.

The rearrangement links TRBV10-2 to TRBJ2-7; D not certain. This CDR3 is 16 amino acids long. CDR1 and CDR2 (germline): WSHSY, SAAADI. V dropped 0 bases and J dropped 0 bases, with 12 bases sitting between them. CDR3 coding DNA: TGCGCCAGCAGTGAGTCGTGGCAGAACAGCTCCTACGAGCAGTACTTC. This translates into CASSESWQNSSYEQYF.

The gene calls are TRBV2 and TRBJ2-1; D possibly corresponds to TRBD2 (5 bases). Trimming removed 1 base from V and 6 bases from J, with 7 bases in between. The CDR3 is 13 amino acids. The V gene's germline CDR1 is SNHLY and CDR2 FYNNEI. This CDR3 reads CASSEGGFNEQFF. The CDR3 DNA reads TGTGCCAGCAGTGAAGGAGGGTTCAATGAGCAGTTCTTC.

V usage is TRBV6-5 and J usage is TRBJ1-5; 9 nucleotides match TRBD1. Per the germline V gene, CDR1 is MNHEY and CDR2 is SVGAGI. CDR3 length: 15 residues. V shed 6 bases and J 3 bases; nucleotides not matched to a gene: 6. CDR3 sequence reads: CASSPDRGPNQPQHF. The CDR3 nucleotides read TGTGCCAGCAGCCCGGACAGGGGACCCAATCAGCCCCAGCATTTT.

The CDR3: CASSPPRGIAYNEQFF. CDR3 DNA: TGTGCCAGCTCACCTCCCAGGGGTATTGCCTACAATGAGCAGTTCTTC. The chain links TRBV18 to TRBJ2-1, with a weak D call TRBD1 (6 bases). The length of the CDR3 is 16 residues. Germline assignment: CDR1 KGHSH and CDR2 LQKENI. Trimming shortened V by 3 bases and J by 2 bases, and 14 bases separated the two germline ends.

This clone appeared a few times. The chain carries TRBV10-1 and TRBJ1-1; TRBD1 matches 10 bases. The CDR3 has 14 residues. Germline V lookup: CDR1 WNHNN, CDR2 SYGVQD (reference sequence). V dropped 8 bases and J dropped 5; count of bases not matched to a gene: 8. The CDR3 DNA follows: TGCGCCAGCTTGCCGACAGGGGGCTGTACTGAAGCTTTCTTT. Its protein is CASLPTGGCTEAFF.

The chain employs TRBV6-5 and TRBJ1-5; the D is unclear. Trimming stripped 0 bases from V and 0 bases from J, with 9 bases between. The CDR3 loop spans 16 amino acids. CDR1 is MNHEY, CDR2 SVGAGI, per germline. The CDR3 is CASSYSQADSNQPQHF. The CDR3 bases are TGTGCCAGCAGTTACTCCCAGGCTGATAGCAATCAGCCCCAGCATTTT.

The chain employs TRBV19 and TRBJ2-2, with D perhaps matching TRBD1 (6 bases). Germline CDR1 reads LNHDA; CDR2 reads SQIVND (reference sequence). This CDR3 comprises 16 residues. V lost 0 bases to trimming and J lost 6 bases, with 14 bases between them. CDR3 residues: CASSIDLQGSAGELFF. The CDR3 DNA reads as TGTGCCAGTAGTATAGATTTACAGGGCTCGGCCGGGGAGCTGTTTTTT. Full variable domain (outside the CDR3, taken from reference TRBV19 and TRBJ2-2): DGGITQSPKYLFRKEGQNVTLSCEQNLNHDAMYWYRQDPGQGLRLIYYSQIVNDFQKGDIAEGYSVSREKKESFPLTVTSAQKNPTAFYLCASSIDLQGSAGELFFGEGSRLTVL.

The V call is TRBV19, the J call TRBJ1-5; D may be TRBD1 (5 bases). The germline V and J ends were trimmed by 2 bases and 1 base, with 21 bases remaining between them. This CDR3 region has 19 residues. Per germline, CDR1 LNHDA and CDR2 SQIVND (reference sequence). CDR3 amino acids: CASSIPSTGGMWSNQPQHF. CDR3 nucleotide sequence: TGTGCCAGTAGTATACCATCAACAGGAGGGATGTGGAGCAATCAGCCCCAGCATTTT.

The V and J genes are TRBV4-3 and TRBJ2-1, with TRBD2 matching over 12 bases. CDR1 is LGHNA, CDR2 YSLEER, per germline. This CDR3 is built from 16 residues. Trimming at V came to 0 bases and at J to 4 bases, leaving 1 base not matched to a gene. CDR3 in amino acids: CASSQDGLAGYNEQFF. The CDR3 DNA reads as TGCGCCAGCAGCCAAGACGGACTAGCGGGGTACAATGAGCAGTTCTTC.

The chain carries TRBV15 and TRBJ2-3; 7 nucleotides line up with TRBD2. The germline V gene encodes CDR1 LNHNV and CDR2 YYDKDF (reference sequence). CDR3 length equals 16 residues. Trimming cost V 2 bases and J 4 bases; bases outside gene matches: 9. The CDR3 DNA reads as TGTGCCACCAGCAGACTACCTTTTGCGGGAGCAGATACGCAGTATTTT. Encoded protein: CATSRLPFAGADTQYF.

V usage is TRBV6-5 and J usage is TRBJ2-2; D perhaps matches TRBD1 (5 bases). Trimming removed 0 bases at V and 8 bases at J, with 7 bases between. Germline CDR1 MNHEY, CDR2 SVGAGI. This CDR3 is built from 13 residues. In DNA form, the CDR3 reads TGTGCCAGCAGTTACTCCGGACAAGGGGAGCTGTTTTTT. Translation gives CASSYSGQGELFF.

The CDR3 DNA sequence: TGTGCCATCAGTGACGTAGGGGGCAGTGGCTACACCTTC. Translation gives CAISDVGGSGYTF. The rearrangement uses TRBV10-3 and TRBJ1-2, with 7 bases identical to TRBD1. Germline-derived CDR1 and CDR2 are ENHRY and SYGVKD. The CDR3 covers 13 residues. The ends lost 3 bases at V and 7 bases at J; junction bases unmatched: 5.

The V and J genes are TRBV6-5 and TRBJ2-7; TRBD1 is a possible D gene (6 bases). The germline V gene encodes CDR1 MNHEY and CDR2 SVGAGI. V was clipped by 6 bases and J by 0 bases, with 15 bases between them. The CDR3 sequence is 15 residues long. The CDR3 bases are TGTGCCAGCAGGGCAGGGGCCACTTCCTCCTACGAGCAGTACTTC. It yields the protein CASRAGATSSYEQYF.

The CDR3 reads CASSAPMTGYYQPQHF. The CDR3 nucleotides are TGTGCCAGCAGTGCCCCGATGACAGGTTACTATCAGCCCCAGCATTTT. V and J are TRBV6-1 and TRBJ1-5, with D possibly matching TRBD1 (6 bases). Germline assignment: CDR1 MNHNS and CDR2 SASEGT. The V and J ends lost 4 bases and 5 bases respectively, with 18 bases between them. There are 16 residues in the CDR3.

The chain carries TRBV28 and TRBJ2-7, with 7 bases identical to TRBD1. The CDR3 covers 14 residues. CDR1 is MDHEN and CDR2 is SYDVKM in the germline V gene. V shed 6 bases, J shed 3 bases, and the junction held 8 bases outside the gene matches. CDR3 residues: CASRERQGHYEQYF. The CDR3 DNA follows: TGTGCCAGCAGGGAGAGACAGGGCCACTACGAGCAGTACTTC.

V and J are TRBV7-8 and TRBJ2-3; 9 positions agree with TRBD2. CDR3 length equals 14 residues. Per germline, CDR1 SGHVS and CDR2 FQNEAQ. After removal of 2 bases from V and 11 bases from J, the junction contained 8 bases not matched to a gene. In DNA, the CDR3 is TGTGCCAGCAGCTTACTGCGGGAGGGCCGGAGGCAGTATTTT. Amino acid sequence: CASSLLREGRRQYF.

The chain couples TRBV27 to TRBJ1-5, with D perhaps matching TRBD1 (5 bases). The CDR3 consists of 13 residues. V shed 4 bases and J shed 5 bases, with 9 bases lying between them. Germline CDR1 is MNHEY and CDR2 is SMNVEV (reference sequence). Here the CDR3 DNA reads TGTGCCAGCAGTTCGGACACCGATCAGCCCCAGCATTTT. Translating it yields CASSSDTDQPQHF.

The V and J genes are TRBV10-3 and TRBJ2-5, with 11 bases fitting TRBD2. V dropped 2 bases and J dropped 5; count of bases not matched to a gene: 7. The germline gives CDR1 ENHRY, CDR2 SYGVKD. CDR3 length: 16 residues. The CDR3 region has the DNA TGTGCCATCAGTGAGCCTAGCGGGAGGAATTGGGAGACCCAGTACTTC. It is translated as CAISEPSGRNWETQYF.

The chain couples TRBV23-1 to TRBJ2-1; D is undetermined. TRBV23-1 is known as an ORF, though its function is uncertain. The CDR3 has 18 amino acids. Trimming pared 4 bases from V and 5 bases from J, leaving 24 bases between. The CDR3 protein is CASSLGLESEARDNEQFF. CDR3 bases: TGCGCCAGCAGTCTAGGTCTAGAGAGTGAGGCTAGAGACAATGAGCAGTTCTTC.

The chain combines TRBV7-8 with TRBJ1-5; TRBD1 might be the D (5 bases). Germline CDR1 is SGHVS and CDR2 is FQNEAQ. Trimming took 5 bases from V and 5 from J, leaving 13 bases between them. The CDR3 has 14 residues. The CDR3 sequence is CASSAWGAYQPQHF. The DNA for the CDR3 is TGTGCCAGCAGCGCCTGGGGCGCATATCAGCCCCAGCATTTT.

This chain joins TRBV2 and TRBJ2-2; the match to TRBD1 covers 9 bases. In germline, CDR1 is SNHLY, CDR2 FYNNEI. The ends lost 7 bases at V and 4 bases at J; junction bases unmatched: 7. CDR3 length: 15 residues. The CDR3 loop is CASTTGGAGTGELFF. CDR3 in DNA: TGTGCCAGCACCACAGGGGGCGCGGGCACCGGGGAGCTGTTTTTT.